This T cell receptor beta chain was recovered during a study of T-cell memory formation after mild COVID-19. In the study overall: Largely donor-specific TCR clusters were found.

A word on this clonotype: Its antigen is as yet unknown.

CDR3 length equals 15 residues. Germline lookup yields CDR1 SGHTA and CDR2 FQGNSA. The V gene lost 5 bases and the J gene lost 4 bases, with 15 bases spanning the gap. One entry per CDR3 protein results from TCRdb running MiXCR on the 5' RACE reads. The sample includes hundreds of thousands of distinct CDR3 sequences, approximately 15% of them seen just once. General observations from the study: Pre-infection memory harbored some responding clones, suggesting cross-reactive memory joined.

This chain links TRBV7-2 with TRBJ1-3, with a possible D match to TRBD1 (5 bases). Specimen: PBMCs or a T cell subset sorted from them (not recorded which). This TCR was sampled from an adult woman who had mild COVID-19 (a few samples of this study predate the infection). Cell type and time point are not known. DNA for the CDR3: TGTGCCAGCAGCCTAGATACGGGGGTAGGAAACACCATATATTTT. It codes for CASSLDTGVGNTIYF.